This T cell receptor (beta chain) was observed in a study of regulatory T cells in long-lasting Graves disease. This clonotype came up many times. Stated time point: newly diagnosed GD, antithyroid drugs for less than 3 months. The TCR library was made from RNA that had been extracted from PBMCs in TRIzol. The CDR3 covers 14 residues. Trimming removed 10 bases at V and 7 bases at J, with 22 bases between. Germline V lookup: CDR1 LNHNV, CDR2 YYDKDF (reference sequence). CDR3 regions were amplified by Arm-PCR using iRepertoire HTBI primers to build TCR beta libraries. TCRdb re-called the multiplex PCR reads with MiXCR, one entry per CDR3 protein. This sample has 400,000 to 500,000 distinct CDR3 sequences, with roughly 17% found just once. These same data were also listed under a study on T cells in Graves' hyperthyroidism and ophthalmopathy.

The V call is TRBV15, the J call TRBJ2-5; the D call may be TRBD1 or TRBD2 (6 bases each). This receptor was taken from a woman under 30 with Graves disease. This material consisted of peripheral blood mononuclear cells (PBMCs), taken at new diagnosis, from a patient treated with antithyroid drugs. The CDR3 here is CAIHPGTLGGTQYF. The CDR3 DNA sequence: TGTGCCATACATCCCGGGACTCTAGGGGGGACCCAGTACTTC.